The T cell receptor beta chain described here comes from a study of read filtering for tumor transcriptome and immune sequencing. Study-wide context: RNA-seq yielded only about 80 to 1,400 TCR reads, IR-seq about 4.05 to 11 million. Study-wide results and caveats: About 81.9% of IR-seq clonotypes had one read, totaling around 4% of reads; RNA-seq: 74.6% and 44.6%. Correlation between methods rose after single-read clonotypes were removed.

CDR1 and CDR2 (germline): SGHTA, FQGTGA. CDR3 size: 14 residues. Trimming removed 5 bases from V and 5 bases from J; junction bases left unmatched: 8. Worth noting for this clonotype: Its antigen remains unidentified.

Molecular barcoded adaptors covering alpha/delta and beta/gamma chains were used on approximately 400 ng RNA. TCRdb reprocessed the reads with MiXCR, giving one entry per CDR3 protein. This sample has around 44,000 distinct CDR3 sequences, with 10% to 15% found just once. The clonotype was recovered from a donor at least 40 years old with multiple myeloma. The rearrangement links TRBV7-3 to TRBJ2-5; TRBD2 matches at 7 bases. The sample was a population of CD138-negative cells sorted from bone marrow. CDR3 DNA: TGTGCCAGCAGCCTTGGGGGGGGGTCGGAGACCCAGTACTTC. It codes for CASSLGGGSETQYF.